The 7 T cell receptor beta chains presented below share a single source sample, sequenced in a study of cytomegalovirus exposure and HLA in healthy donors. TCRdb's table, derived via immunoSEQ multiplex PCR, lists solely in-frame clones and lacks some. The sample includes around 70,000 clones, around 94% of them seen just once. Sequencing was performed on PBMCs. The receptors stem from a man aged 18 to 30 in good health and CMV-seropositive.

The rearrangement joins TRBV5-4 to TRBJ2-3; 11 bases fit TRBD2. Germline-derived CDR1 and CDR2 are SGHNT and YYREEE (reference sequence). V lost 5 bases and J lost 0; bases outside the gene matches: 5. CDR3 length: 16 amino acids. The CDR3 is CASRKGLAASTDTQYF. CDR3 DNA sequence: TGTGCCAGCAGAAAGGGACTAGCGGCCAGCACAGATACGCAGTATTTT.

The J gene is TRBJ1-2, the V gene TRBV19, with 10 bases fitting TRBD1. Germline CDR1 and CDR2: LNHDA and SQIVND (reference sequence). The CDR3 sequence is 15 residues long. The J segment lost 3 bases and the V segment lost 5 bases, leaving 6 bases of the junction unmatched. The DNA for the CDR3 is TGTGCCAGTAGTGTCCGGGACAGGGGTTACTATGGCTACACCTTC. Amino acid sequence: CASSVRDRGYYGYTF.

The chain uses TRBV6-1 and TRBJ2-1, with D maybe TRBD1 (6 bases). Deletions cut 6 bases from V and 0 bases from J, with 9 bases between. Germline-derived CDR1 and CDR2 are MNHNS and SASEGT. This CDR3 comprises 14 residues. CDR3: CASSRTDSYNEQFF. CDR3 nucleotides: TGTGCCAGCAGCCGGACAGACTCCTACAATGAGCAGTTCTTC.

The rearrangement joins TRBV28 to TRBJ2-7, with 10 bases identical to TRBD1. The CDR3 covers 14 residues. Germline CDR1 is MDHEN and CDR2 is SYDVKM. V trimming: 4 bases; J trimming: 5 bases; junction bases outside the gene matches: 5. The CDR3 is CASSSSGTGDEQYF. The DNA of the CDR3 is TGTGCCAGCAGTTCCTCCGGGACAGGGGACGAGCAGTACTTC.

The chain links TRBV27 to TRBJ1-2; 10 bases map to TRBD1. This CDR3 is 17 amino acids long. The germline V gene encodes CDR1 MNHEY and CDR2 SMNVEV (reference sequence). Trimming at V came to 5 bases and at J to 2 bases, leaving 11 bases not matched to a gene. DNA for the CDR3: TGTGCCAGCAGTGTAGCGGGACAGGGGACTATGAACTATGGCTACACCTTC. Translated, it gives CASSVAGQGTMNYGYTF.

The chain is built from TRBV4-1 and TRBJ1-1; D may be TRBD1 (6 bases). The CDR3 covers 14 residues. V shed 7 bases and J shed 6 bases, with 18 bases lying between them. Germline V gives CDR1 MGHRA, CDR2 YSYEKL. CDR3 loop: CASNAGAERAEAFF. DNA for the CDR3: TGCGCCAGCAACGCGGGGGCTGAGAGGGCTGAAGCTTTCTTT.

CDR3 sequence: CASNPGGAGNQPQHF. In nucleotides, the CDR3 is TGTGCCAGTAACCCAGGGGGCGCGGGCAATCAGCCCCAGCATTTT. The chain uses TRBV19 and TRBJ1-5, with TRBD1 matching 8 bases. V dropped 7 bases and J dropped 2; count of bases not matched to a gene: 7. The CDR3 loop spans 15 amino acids. Germline CDR1 reads LNHDA; CDR2 reads SQIVND (reference sequence). Variable domain in full (rest from reference TRBV19 and TRBJ1-5): DGGITQSPKYLFRKEGQNVTLSCEQNLNHDAMYWYRQDPGQGLRLIYYSQIVNDFQKGDIAEGYSVSREKKESFPLTVTSAQKNPTAFYLCASNPGGAGNQPQHFGDGTRLSIL.